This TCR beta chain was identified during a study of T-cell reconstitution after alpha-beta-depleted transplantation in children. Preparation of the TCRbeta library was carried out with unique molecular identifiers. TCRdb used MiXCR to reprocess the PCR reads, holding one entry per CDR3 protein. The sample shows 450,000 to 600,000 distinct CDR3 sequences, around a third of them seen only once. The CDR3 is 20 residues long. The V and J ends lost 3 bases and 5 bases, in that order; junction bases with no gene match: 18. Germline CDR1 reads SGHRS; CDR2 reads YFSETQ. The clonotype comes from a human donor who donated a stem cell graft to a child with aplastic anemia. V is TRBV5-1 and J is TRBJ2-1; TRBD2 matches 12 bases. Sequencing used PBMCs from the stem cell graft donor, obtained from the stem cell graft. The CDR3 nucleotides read TGCGCCAGCAGCTACCACCCCGTCGGACTAGCGGGATGGCCCAACAATGAGCAGTTCTTC. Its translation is CASSYHPVGLAGWPNNEQFF.